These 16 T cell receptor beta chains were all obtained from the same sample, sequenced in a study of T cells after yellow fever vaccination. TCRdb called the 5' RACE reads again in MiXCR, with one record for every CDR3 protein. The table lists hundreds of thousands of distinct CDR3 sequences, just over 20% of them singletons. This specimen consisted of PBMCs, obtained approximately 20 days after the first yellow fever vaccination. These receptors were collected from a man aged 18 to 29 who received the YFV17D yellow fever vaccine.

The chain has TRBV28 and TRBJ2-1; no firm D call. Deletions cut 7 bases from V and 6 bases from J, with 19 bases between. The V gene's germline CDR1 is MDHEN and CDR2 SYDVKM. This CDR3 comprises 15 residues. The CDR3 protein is CASTTTLRPSNEQFF. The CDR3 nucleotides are TGTGCCAGCACCACGACCCTCCGGCCATCCAATGAGCAGTTCTTC. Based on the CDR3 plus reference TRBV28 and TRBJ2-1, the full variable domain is DVKVTQSSRYLVKRTGEKVFLECVQDMDHENMFWYRQDPGLGLRLIYFSYDVKMKEKGDIPEGYSVSREKKERFSLILESASTNQTSMYLCASTTTLRPSNEQFFGPGTRLTVL.

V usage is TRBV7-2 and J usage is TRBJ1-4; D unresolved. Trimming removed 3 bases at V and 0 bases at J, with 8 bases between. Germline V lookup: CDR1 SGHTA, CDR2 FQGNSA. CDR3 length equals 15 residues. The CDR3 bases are TGTGCCAGCAGCTTTCAGCGCCCAACTAATGAAAAACTGTTTTTT. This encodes CASSFQRPTNEKLFF.

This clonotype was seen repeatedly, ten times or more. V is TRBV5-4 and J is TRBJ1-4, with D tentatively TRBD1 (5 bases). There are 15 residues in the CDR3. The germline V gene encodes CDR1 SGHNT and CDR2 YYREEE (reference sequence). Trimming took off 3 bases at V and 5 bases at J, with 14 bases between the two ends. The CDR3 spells CASSSRSRGNEKLFF. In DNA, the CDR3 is TGTGCCAGCAGCTCCCGGAGTAGGGGAAATGAAAAACTGTTTTTT.

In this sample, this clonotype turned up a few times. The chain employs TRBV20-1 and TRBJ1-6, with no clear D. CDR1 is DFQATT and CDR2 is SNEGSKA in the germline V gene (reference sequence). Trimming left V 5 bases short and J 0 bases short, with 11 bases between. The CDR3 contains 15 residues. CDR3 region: CSAGPEFSYNSPLHF. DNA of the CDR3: TGCAGTGCTGGACCCGAGTTCTCCTATAATTCACCCCTCCACTTT.

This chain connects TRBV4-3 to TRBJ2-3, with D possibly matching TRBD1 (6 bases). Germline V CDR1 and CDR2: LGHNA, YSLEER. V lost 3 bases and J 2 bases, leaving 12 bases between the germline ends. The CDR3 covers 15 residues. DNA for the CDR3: TGCGCCAGCAGCCATGAATGGACAGTCACAGATACGCAGTATTTT. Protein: CASSHEWTVTDTQYF.

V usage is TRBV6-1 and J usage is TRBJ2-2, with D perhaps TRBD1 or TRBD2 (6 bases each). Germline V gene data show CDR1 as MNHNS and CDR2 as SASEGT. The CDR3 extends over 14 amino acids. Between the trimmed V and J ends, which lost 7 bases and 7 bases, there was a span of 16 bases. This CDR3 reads CASTPEQGGGELFF. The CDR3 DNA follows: TGTGCCAGCACCCCGGAACAGGGAGGCGGGGAGCTGTTTTTT.

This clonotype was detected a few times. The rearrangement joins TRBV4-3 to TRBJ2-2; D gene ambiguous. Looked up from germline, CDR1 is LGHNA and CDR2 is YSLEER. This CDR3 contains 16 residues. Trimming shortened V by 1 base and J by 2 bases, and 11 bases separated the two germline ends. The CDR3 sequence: CASSQGYQFNTGELFF. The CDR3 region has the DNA TGCGCCAGCAGCCAAGGTTATCAGTTTAACACCGGGGAGCTGTTTTTT.

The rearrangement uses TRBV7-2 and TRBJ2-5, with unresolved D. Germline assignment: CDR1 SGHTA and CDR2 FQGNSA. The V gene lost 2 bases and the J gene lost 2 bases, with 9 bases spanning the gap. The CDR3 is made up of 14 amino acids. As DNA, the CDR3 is TGTGCCAGCAGCTTATTGTCTGGACAAGAGACCCAGTACTTC. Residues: CASSLLSGQETQYF.

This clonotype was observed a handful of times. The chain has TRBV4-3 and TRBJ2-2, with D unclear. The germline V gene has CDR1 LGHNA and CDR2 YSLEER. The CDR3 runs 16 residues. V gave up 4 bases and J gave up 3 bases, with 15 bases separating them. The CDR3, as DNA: TGCGCCAGCAGCCGTGGGCCGCTTAGGGACACCGGGGAGCTGTTTTTT. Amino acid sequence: CASSRGPLRDTGELFF.

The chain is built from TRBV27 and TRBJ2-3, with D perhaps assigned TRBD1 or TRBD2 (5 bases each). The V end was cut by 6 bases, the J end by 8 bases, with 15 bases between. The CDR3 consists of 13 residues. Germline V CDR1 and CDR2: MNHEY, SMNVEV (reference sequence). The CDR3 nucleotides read TGTGCCAGCAGCCTAGGGGTTCGGGGTACGCAGTATTTT. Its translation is CASSLGVRGTQYF.

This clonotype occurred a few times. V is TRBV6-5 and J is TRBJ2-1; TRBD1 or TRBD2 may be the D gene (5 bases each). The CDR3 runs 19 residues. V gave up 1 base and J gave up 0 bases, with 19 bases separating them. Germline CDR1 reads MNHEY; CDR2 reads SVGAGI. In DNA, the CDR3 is TGTGCCAGCAGTTACTACCCCCTCGGGACCCTCAGCTCCTACAATGAGCAGTTCTTC. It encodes CASSYYPLGTLSSYNEQFF.

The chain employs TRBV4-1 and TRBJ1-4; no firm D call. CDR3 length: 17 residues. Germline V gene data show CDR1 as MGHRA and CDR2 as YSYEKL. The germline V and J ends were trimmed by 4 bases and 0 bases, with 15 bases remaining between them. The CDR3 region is CASSRGPHGATNEKLFF. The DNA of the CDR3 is TGCGCCAGCAGCCGAGGACCACATGGGGCAACTAATGAAAAACTGTTTTTT.

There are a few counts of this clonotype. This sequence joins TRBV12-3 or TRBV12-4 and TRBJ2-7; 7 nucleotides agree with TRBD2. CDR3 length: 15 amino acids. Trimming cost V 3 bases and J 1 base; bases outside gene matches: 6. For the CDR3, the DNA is TGTGCCAGCAGTTTGTGGAGCGGGGCTTCCTACGAGCAGTACTTC. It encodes CASSLWSGASYEQYF.

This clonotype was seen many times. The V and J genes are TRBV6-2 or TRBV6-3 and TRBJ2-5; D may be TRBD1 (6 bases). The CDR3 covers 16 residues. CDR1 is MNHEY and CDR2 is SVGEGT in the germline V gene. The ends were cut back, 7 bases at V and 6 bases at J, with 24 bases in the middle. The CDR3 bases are TGTGCCAGCACTCCTGTCCCCGACAGGCATAGTAAGACCCAGTACTTC. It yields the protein CASTPVPDRHSKTQYF.

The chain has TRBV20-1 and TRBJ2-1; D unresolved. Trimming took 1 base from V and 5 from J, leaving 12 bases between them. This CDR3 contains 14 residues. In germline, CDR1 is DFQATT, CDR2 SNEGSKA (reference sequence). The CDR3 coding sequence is TGCAGTGCTAGAGCTTCCCTTTGGCACAATGAGCAGTTCTTC. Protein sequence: CSARASLWHNEQFF.

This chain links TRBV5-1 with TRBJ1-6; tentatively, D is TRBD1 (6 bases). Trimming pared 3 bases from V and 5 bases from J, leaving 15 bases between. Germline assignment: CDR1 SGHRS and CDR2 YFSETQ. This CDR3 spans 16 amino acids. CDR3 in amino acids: CASSWGPGDDNSPLHF. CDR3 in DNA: TGCGCCAGCAGCTGGGGGCCAGGGGACGATAATTCACCCCTCCACTTT.